Listed below are T cell receptor beta chains from one sample, sequenced in a study of beta chain features in type 1 diabetes. The method was immunoSEQ multiplex PCR; TCRdb's version includes in-frame clones alone and lacks a portion of them. The sample contains 300,000 to 400,000 clones, approximately 8.2% of which appear only once. Sequenced: central memory CD4+ T cells from blood. These receptors were obtained from a woman younger than 35 in good health. Both conserved end residues are part of each CDR3. Fields, in order: V gene, D gene, J gene, clone size, CDR3 protein, CDR3 DNA. The D gene is left open where the match is weak. Some rows have no size entry. The others give once, few or many, or a class for an expanded clone.

V: TRBV7-9
D: NA
J: TRBJ1-5
size: NA
CDR3: CASRQGKGQPQHF
DNA: TGTGCCAGCAGACAGGGAAAGGGACAGCCCCAGCATTTT

V: TRBV5-4
D: TRBD1
J: TRBJ1-1
size: NA
CDR3: CASSLGDSNTEAFF
DNA: TGTGCCAGCAGCTTGGGGGACAGTAACACTGAAGCTTTCTTT

V: TRBV7-9
D: NA
J: TRBJ1-2
size: few
CDR3: CASSLVSGGGTNYGYTF
DNA: TGTGCCAGCAGCTTAGTTTCGGGCGGAGGGACTAACTATGGCTACACCTTC

V: TRBV9
D: NA
J: TRBJ2-5
size: NA
CDR3: CASSETGKETQYF
DNA: TGTGCCAGCAGCGAGACTGGCAAAGAGACCCAGTACTTC

V: TRBV18
D: TRBD1
J: TRBJ1-1
size: NA
CDR3: CASSISGQGAVGTEAFF
DNA: TGTGCCAGCTCTATATCCGGACAGGGGGCTGTTGGCACTGAAGCTTTCTTT

V: TRBV7-9
D: TRBD1
J: TRBJ1-4
size: NA
CDR3: CASTRDREGSNEKLFF
DNA: TGTGCCAGCACCCGGGACAGGGAAGGCTCGAATGAAAAACTGTTTTTT

V: TRBV7-2
D: NA
J: TRBJ1-2
size: few
CDR3: CASSPQGRGYGYTF
DNA: TGTGCCAGCAGCCCCCAGGGCCGTGGGTATGGCTACACCTTC

V: TRBV19
D: NA
J: TRBJ2-2
size: NA
CDR3: CASSPGGPPPGELFF
DNA: TGTGCCAGTAGCCCCGGGGGCCCTCCCCCCGGGGAGCTGTTTTTT

V: TRBV19
D: TRBD1
J: TRBJ1-5
size: few
CDR3: CASSSFLGQGGRSNQPQHF
DNA: TGTGCCAGTAGTAGTTTCCTGGGACAGGGAGGTAGGAGCAATCAGCCCCAGCATTTT

V: TRBV9
D: TRBD2
J: TRBJ2-5
size: few
CDR3: CASSVQAGGETQYF
DNA: TGTGCCAGCAGCGTTCAAGCGGGAGGGGAGACCCAGTACTTC

V: TRBV4-1
D: NA
J: TRBJ1-5
size: NA
CDR3: CASSQVGAKQPQHF
DNA: TGCGCCAGCAGCCAAGTGGGGGCCAAACAGCCCCAGCATTTT

V: TRBV6-5
D: NA
J: TRBJ1-1
size: NA
CDR3: CASSYSTGAGGTEAFF
DNA: TGTGCCAGCAGTTACTCGACCGGGGCAGGCGGCACTGAAGCTTTCTTT

V: TRBV5-4
D: NA
J: TRBJ2-1
size: few
CDR3: CASSLEVSEGPEFF
DNA: TGTGCCAGCAGCCTGGAGGTGTCTGAGGGCCCTGAGTTCTTC

V: TRBV29-1
D: TRBD2
J: TRBJ2-1
size: few
CDR3: CSAVWGGSYNEQFF
DNA: TGCAGCGCAGTCTGGGGGGGGTCCTACAATGAGCAGTTCTTC

V: TRBV28
D: NA
J: TRBJ1-3
size: NA
CDR3: CASSSPSGVGNTIYF
DNA: TGTGCCAGCAGTTCTCCATCGGGGGTTGGAAACACCATATATTTT

V: TRBV19
D: NA
J: TRBJ1-1
size: NA
CDR3: CASSGGLNTEAFF
DNA: TGTGCCAGTAGCGGTGGGTTGAACACTGAAGCTTTCTTT

V: TRBV2
D: NA
J: TRBJ2-7
size: few
CDR3: CASSRDGVSEQYF
DNA: TGTGCCAGCAGCAGGGACGGAGTCTCCGAGCAGTACTTC

V: TRBV6-5
D: TRBD2
J: TRBJ2-7
size: few
CDR3: CASSYFAGVGEQYF
DNA: TGTGCCAGCAGTTACTTTGCGGGAGTCGGCGAGCAGTACTTC

V: TRBV9
D: NA
J: TRBJ2-7
size: few
CDR3: CASSVEGRSYEQYF
DNA: TGTGCCAGCAGCGTAGAAGGCCGCTCCTACGAGCAGTACTTC

V: TRBV11-2
D: NA
J: TRBJ2-2
size: few
CDR3: CASSLSVTSSVGELFF
DNA: TGTGCCAGCAGCTTATCCGTGACTAGTAGTGTCGGGGAGCTGTTTTTT

V: TRBV7-9
D: NA
J: TRBJ2-5
size: NA
CDR3: CASSPGSFIATQYF
DNA: TGTGCCAGCAGCCCCGGAAGTTTTATTGCTACCCAGTACTTC

V: TRBV10-3
D: NA
J: TRBJ2-2
size: NA
CDR3: CAISESGELFF
DNA: TGTGCCATCAGTGAATCCGGGGAGCTGTTTTTT

V: TRBV15
D: NA
J: TRBJ2-3
size: many
CDR3: CATSSDPAGLGTQYF
DNA: TGTGCCACCAGCAGCGATCCCGCGGGACTTGGGACGCAGTATTTT

V: TRBV11-2
D: NA
J: TRBJ2-7
size: many
CDR3: CASSLDPSSHEQYF
DNA: TGTGCCAGCAGCTTAGATCCTAGTTCCCACGAGCAGTACTTC

V: TRBV10-2
D: TRBD2
J: TRBJ2-1
size: NA
CDR3: CASSELASGRNEQFF
DNA: TGCGCCAGCAGTGAGTTGGCTAGCGGGAGGAATGAGCAGTTCTTC

V: TRBV4-2
D: NA
J: TRBJ1-2
size: many
CDR3: CASSQVDEGYRNYGYTF
DNA: TGTGCCAGCAGCCAAGTGGATGAGGGTTACCGCAACTATGGCTACACCTTC

V: TRBV28
D: NA
J: TRBJ2-3
size: many
CDR3: CASRRQAGDTQYF
DNA: TGTGCCAGCAGAAGACAGGCGGGAGATACGCAGTATTTT

V: TRBV28
D: NA
J: TRBJ2-3
size: NA
CDR3: CASSPAGGPDTQYF
DNA: TGTGCCAGCAGTCCTGCAGGGGGGCCAGATACGCAGTATTTT

V: TRBV11-3
D: NA
J: TRBJ2-2
size: NA
CDR3: CASSLEGRAGTGELFF
DNA: TGTGCCAGCAGCTTAGAAGGGCGGGCTGGCACCGGGGAGCTGTTTTTT

V: TRBV4-2
D: NA
J: TRBJ2-3
size: NA
CDR3: CASSQDYGGTGYTQYF
DNA: TGTGCCAGCAGCCAAGATTACGGCGGGACTGGGTATACGCAGTATTTT

V: TRBV21-1
D: NA
J: TRBJ2-1
size: NA
CDR3: CASNAEGLAGGSSYNEQFF
DNA: TGTGCCAGCAATGCGGAGGGACTAGCGGGAGGAAGTTCCTACAATGAGCAGTTCTTC

V: TRBV2
D: NA
J: TRBJ2-5
size: few
CDR3: CASKLGVSGRQETQYF
DNA: TGTGCCAGCAAGTTAGGGGTTAGCGGTAGGCAAGAGACCCAGTACTTC

V: TRBV5-1
D: NA
J: TRBJ2-1
size: few
CDR3: CASSSQPDFPLGQFF
DNA: TGCGCCAGCAGCTCCCAACCCGACTTCCCTCTGGGGCAGTTCTTC

V: TRBV7-9
D: NA
J: TRBJ2-5
size: NA
CDR3: CASSLGILFQETQYF
DNA: TGTGCCAGCAGCTTGGGCATCCTATTCCAAGAGACCCAGTACTTC

V: TRBV7-2
D: TRBD1
J: TRBJ2-2
size: NA
CDR3: CASSSGQAPGELFF
DNA: TGTGCCAGCAGCTCGGGACAGGCCCCCGGGGAGCTGTTTTTT

V: TRBV15
D: NA
J: TRBJ1-4
size: NA
CDR3: CATSLGRVREEKLFF
DNA: TGTGCCACCAGCCTTGGGAGGGTTAGGGAGGAAAAACTGTTTTTT

V: TRBV7-2
D: NA
J: TRBJ1-5
size: many
CDR3: CASSLFRGDNQPQHF
DNA: TGTGCCAGCAGCTTGTTCAGGGGAGATAATCAGCCCCAGCATTTT

V: TRBV28
D: TRBD1
J: TRBJ2-6
size: NA
CDR3: CASRPRDRAGANVLTF
DNA: TGTGCCAGCAGACCCAGGGACAGGGCCGGGGCCAACGTCCTGACTTTC

V: TRBV14
D: TRBD1
J: TRBJ2-7
size: many
CDR3: CASSRTGTGSYEQYF
DNA: TGTGCCAGCAGCCGGACCGGGACAGGGTCCTACGAGCAGTACTTC

V: TRBV6-5
D: NA
J: TRBJ2-7
size: NA
CDR3: CASSYSTGVHEQYF
DNA: TGTGCCAGCAGTTACTCGACTGGGGTGCACGAGCAGTACTTC

V: TRBV7-2
D: NA
J: TRBJ1-1
size: few
CDR3: CASSLSDGAEAFF
DNA: TGTGCCAGCAGCTTATCAGACGGCGCTGAAGCTTTCTTT

V: TRBV7-9
D: TRBD1
J: TRBJ1-1
size: few
CDR3: CASSPRTGVNTEAFF
DNA: TGTGCCAGCAGCCCACGGACAGGGGTGAACACTGAAGCTTTCTTT

V: TRBV5-1
D: TRBD2
J: TRBJ2-5
size: NA
CDR3: CASRGGASGRETQYF
DNA: TGCGCCAGCAGGGGTGGGGCTAGCGGGAGAGAGACCCAGTACTTC

V: TRBV7-2
D: NA
J: TRBJ2-5
size: few
CDR3: CASSLVRTGTETQYF
DNA: TGTGCCAGCAGCTTAGTCAGAACAGGCACAGAGACCCAGTACTTC

V: TRBV6-6
D: NA
J: TRBJ2-5
size: few
CDR3: CASSYGPETQYF
DNA: TGTGCCAGCAGTTACGGGCCAGAGACCCAGTACTTC

V: TRBV7-8
D: NA
J: TRBJ2-2
size: NA
CDR3: CASSLKRDSGAGELFF
DNA: TGTGCCAGCAGCTTAAAAAGGGACTCGGGGGCCGGGGAGCTGTTTTTT

V: TRBV7-3
D: NA
J: TRBJ2-3
size: NA
CDR3: CASSSPPGLGVGDTQYF
DNA: TGTGCCAGCAGCTCCCCCCCCGGACTGGGAGTAGGAGATACGCAGTATTTT

V: TRBV28
D: TRBD1
J: TRBJ2-1
size: few
CDR3: CASNRGAFDEQFF
DNA: TGTGCCAGCAACAGGGGGGCATTCGATGAGCAGTTCTTC

V: TRBV29-1
D: TRBD1
J: TRBJ1-1
size: few
CDR3: CSVRGQLNTEAFF
DNA: TGCAGCGTCAGGGGACAGTTGAACACTGAAGCTTTCTTT

V: TRBV20-1
D: NA
J: TRBJ1-1
size: NA
CDR3: CSAPLGPEAFF
DNA: TGCAGTGCTCCACTGGGACCAGAAGCTTTCTTT

V: TRBV7-9
D: TRBD2
J: TRBJ2-1
size: few
CDR3: CASSFVAGGYNEQFF
DNA: TGTGCCAGCAGCTTTGTAGCGGGAGGGTACAATGAGCAGTTCTTC

V: TRBV7-9
D: TRBD1
J: TRBJ2-1
size: few
CDR3: CASSLGTGLYNEQFF
DNA: TGTGCCAGCAGCTTAGGGACAGGACTCTACAATGAGCAGTTCTTC

V: TRBV4-1
D: TRBD1
J: TRBJ1-4
size: NA
CDR3: CASSPGQPNEKLFF
DNA: TGCGCCAGCAGCCCGGGACAGCCTAATGAAAAACTGTTTTTT

V: TRBV7-9
D: TRBD2
J: TRBJ2-3
size: NA
CDR3: CASSLMGLSTDTQYF
DNA: TGTGCCAGCAGCCTTATGGGACTAAGCACAGATACGCAGTATTTT

V: TRBV29-1
D: TRBD1
J: TRBJ1-4
size: few
CDR3: CSVGQGADEKLFF
DNA: TGCAGCGTCGGACAGGGGGCAGATGAAAAACTGTTTTTT

V: TRBV2
D: NA
J: TRBJ2-7
size: few
CDR3: CASIGRVLFREQYF
DNA: TGTGCCAGCATTGGAAGGGTTCTATTTCGCGAGCAGTACTTC

V: TRBV7-6
D: NA
J: TRBJ2-3
size: few
CDR3: CASSLGQTDTQYF
DNA: TGTGCCAGCAGCCTCGGCCAGACAGATACGCAGTATTTT

V: TRBV18
D: NA
J: TRBJ1-1
size: NA
CDR3: CASSPRGGDTEAFF
DNA: TGTGCCAGCTCACCCAGGGGAGGGGACACTGAAGCTTTCTTT

V: TRBV21-1
D: NA
J: TRBJ2-7
size: NA
CDR3: CASTQWGLAGSYEQYF
DNA: TGTGCCAGCACCCAATGGGGACTAGCGGGATCCTACGAGCAGTACTTC

V: TRBV9
D: TRBD2
J: TRBJ2-1
size: few
CDR3: CASSVSGTTYNEQFF
DNA: TGTGCCAGCAGCGTTAGCGGGACCACCTACAATGAGCAGTTCTTC